This TCR beta chain came from a study of CD8 T cells in Susac syndrome (dated by TCRdb to about 2019). About the study as a whole: Whether CD8+ T cell activation and differentiation in Susac syndrome was antigen driven was tested using repertoire sequencing. Clonality of the CD8+ T cell repertoire was compared between more than 10 healthy donors, 14 Susac syndrome patients and some 15 multiple sclerosis patients. Results the study describes overall, beyond this receptor: The number of individuals in the TCR sequencing and HLA analysis was recognized as being relatively small.

Peripheral blood CD8+ and CD4+ T cells from healthy donors, Susac syndrome patients and multiple sclerosis patients were profiled by high-throughput TCR beta sequencing. The healthy donors served as controls matched for age and sex. Bulk CD8+ and CD4+ T cells were purified by magnetic negative isolation, while CD8+ TEMRA cells were enriched using FACS. Blood was drawn into EDTA tubes, processed within 24 hours, and PBMCs were isolated by density gradient centrifugation. PBMCs destined for TCR sequencing were cryopreserved in liquid nitrogen and later thawed in a 37 °C water bath. Purity of sorted or isolated CD4+, CD8+ and CD8+ TEMRA cells was at least 90%. RNA was extracted using the RNeasy kit, and roughly 0.5 to 1 microgram was reverse transcribed with random hexamers. TCR beta CDR3 regions were amplified with the immunoSEQ multiplex PCR assay covering 54 Vbeta and 13 Jbeta segments. PCR amplification bias was corrected by using a synthetic template baseline for primer optimization and computational correction. Turning to the authors' computational methods: Reads were assigned to V, D and J genes according to IMGT and analyzed in immunoSEQ Analyzer, with only productive sequences retained. Clonality was computed as one minus Shannon entropy normalized by log2 of the number of productive unique sequences. For each patient and control, public and private clones were evaluated among the 100 most prevalent clones. Clones were defined as Susac-specific when absent from the healthy and MS cohorts, from roughly 1,000 published viral clones and from other ImmuneACCESS disease sequences. In TCRdb, the public reads were trimmed at Q25 with fastp and aligned with MiXCR, with productive beta chains retained. Rows merge per CDR3 protein into single entries with the most common DNA and genes. It is TCRdb's table, rather than the study itself, that gives the V and J calls and clone size. Within this sample are more than 110,000 distinct CDR3 sequences, with roughly 94% of them counted one time only. The ten largest make up 0.27% of the sample.

About this clonotype itself: Its antigen is currently not known. Base qualities are missing; no much larger clone stands one base away.

The sample taken for sequencing was CD8+ T cells from PBMCs. The TCR sequence derives from a human donor in good health.

CDR3 reads: CASSPPGRGHDNGELFF. The base sequence is TGTGCCAGCAGCCCCCCAGGGAGGGGGCACGATAACGGGGAGCTGTTTTTT. The V and J genes are TRBV9 and TRBJ2-2; the D segment may tentatively be TRBD1 or TRBD2, each giving 7 matched bases. The CDR3, cysteine through phenylalanine, is 17 amino acids long. Kept here is only the CDR3 DNA, which spans 51 bases and is read in frame from base 1. The trim is 4 bases for V and 7 bases for J, with a gap of 23 bases between the germline ends. CDR1 and CDR2, looked up from the germline V gene, are SGDLS and YYNGEE. Supplemented by the reference TRBV9 and TRBJ2-2 proteins around the CDR3, the complete variable domain is DSGVTQTPKHLITATGQRVTLRCSPRSGDLSVYWYQQSLDQGLQFLIQYYNGEERAKGNILERFSAQQFPDLHSELNLSSLELGDSALYFCASSPPGRGHDNGELFFGEGSRLTVL.